Detailed here is one T cell receptor beta chain. CDR3 length: 16 amino acids. CDR1 and CDR2 from the germline V gene are SGHTA and FQGNSA. V lost 5 bases, J lost 0 bases, and 14 bases lay in between. This sample is part of a study of cytomegalovirus exposure and HLA in healthy donors. Use of 60 Vbeta and 13 Jbeta primers characterized the PCR. Some clones are missing from TCRdb's copy, which holds only in-frame ones; the method was immunoSEQ multiplex PCR. The sample records under 150,000 clones, about 80% being singletons. Sequencing used PBMCs. The TCR comes from a woman aged 45-59 years in good health and CMV-seropositive. V usage is TRBV7-2 and J usage is TRBJ1-3; the D gene is possibly TRBD1 (6 bases). The CDR3 DNA is TGTGCCAGCAGCCCTCGACAGGTGACCTCTGGAAACACCATATATTTT. Its translation is CASSPRQVTSGNTIYF.